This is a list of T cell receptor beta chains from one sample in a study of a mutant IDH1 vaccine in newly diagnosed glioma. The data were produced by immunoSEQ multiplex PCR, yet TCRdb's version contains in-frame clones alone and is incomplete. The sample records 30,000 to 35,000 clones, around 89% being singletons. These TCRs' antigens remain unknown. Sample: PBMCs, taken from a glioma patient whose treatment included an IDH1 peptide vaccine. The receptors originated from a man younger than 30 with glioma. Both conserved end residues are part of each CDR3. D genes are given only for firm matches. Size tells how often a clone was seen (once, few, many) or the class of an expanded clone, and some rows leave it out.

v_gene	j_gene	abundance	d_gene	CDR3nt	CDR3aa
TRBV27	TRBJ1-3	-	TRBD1	TGTGCCACCAGGGGGTCAGCCTCTGGAAACACCATATATTTT	CATRGSASGNTIYF
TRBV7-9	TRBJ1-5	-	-	TGTGCCAGCAGCTTAGCGGGGGCCGGGCCCCAGCATTTT	CASSLAGAGPQHF
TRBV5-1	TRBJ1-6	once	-	TGCGCCAGCAGCTCTGAGGGGGGGGGTAATTCACCCCTCCACTTT	CASSSEGGGNSPLHF
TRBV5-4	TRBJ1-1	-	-	TGTGCCAGCAGCTTCGGACAGAACACTGAAGCTTTCTTT	CASSFGQNTEAFF
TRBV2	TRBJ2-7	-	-	TGTGCCAGCAGTGAGCAGAACTACGAGCAGTACTTC	CASSEQNYEQYF
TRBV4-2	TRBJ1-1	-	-	TGTGCCAGCAGCCAAGATCTAGGTACCTTAACCGAAGCTTTCTTT	CASSQDLGTLTEAFF
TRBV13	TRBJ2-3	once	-	TGTGCCAGCAGATACTCGAGCGGGTCGATCACAGATACGCAGTATTTT	CASRYSSGSITDTQYF
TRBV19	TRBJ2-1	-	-	TGTGCCACCACAGGGAGCTCCTACAATGAGCAGTTCTTC	CATTGSSYNEQFF
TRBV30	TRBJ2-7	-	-	TGTGCCTGGAGTGTGAAGCACTCCTACGAGCAGTACTTC	CAWSVKHSYEQYF
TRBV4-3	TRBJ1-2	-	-	TGCGCCAGCAGCCAAGATTCCAGCGCTAACTATGGCTACACCTTC	CASSQDSSANYGYTF
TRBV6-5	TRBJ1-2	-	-	TGTGCCAGCAGTTACTCGGAGGGCTTAGGAGGCTACACCTTC	CASSYSEGLGGYTF
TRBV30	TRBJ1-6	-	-	TGTGCCCTGATGGAGTGGGAGAGTTCACCCCTCCACTTT	CALMEWESSPLHF
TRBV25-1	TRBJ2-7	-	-	TGTGCCAGCAGAAGCTCCTACGAGCAGTACTTC	CASRSSYEQYF
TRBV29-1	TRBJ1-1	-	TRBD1	TGCAGCGTTGAAGAGCAGGGGGGAACTGAAGCTTTCTTT	CSVEEQGGTEAFF
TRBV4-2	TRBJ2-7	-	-	TGTGCCAGCAGCCAGGGGGAAGGGCCCTACGAGCAGTACTTC	CASSQGEGPYEQYF
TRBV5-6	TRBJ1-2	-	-	TGTGCCAGCAGCTCAGGGAACTATGGCTACACCTTC	CASSSGNYGYTF
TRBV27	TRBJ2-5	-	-	TGTGCCAGCAGTTCTAGCGCAAACCTCCAAGAGACCCAGTACTTC	CASSSSANLQETQYF
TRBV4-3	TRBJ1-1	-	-	TGCGCCAGCAGCCAAACCGGGACCCAGAACACTGAAGCTTTCTTT	CASSQTGTQNTEAFF
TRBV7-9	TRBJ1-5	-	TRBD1	TGTGCCAGCAGCCCCCGGACAGGGGCAGACCAGCCCCAGCATTTT	CASSPRTGADQPQHF
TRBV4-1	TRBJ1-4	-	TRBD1	TGCGCCAGCAGCCAAGGACAGGGAAACTCCGAAAAACTGTTTTTT	CASSQGQGNSEKLFF
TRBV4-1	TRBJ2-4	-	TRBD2	TGCGCCAGCAGCCAAGAGGCTCCGGGACTAGCGGCCCTAGCCAAAAACATTCAGTACTTC	CASSQEAPGLAALAKNIQYF
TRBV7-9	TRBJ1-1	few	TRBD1	TGTGCCAGCAGCTTGATGACAGGGGGTAAGGCCACTGAAGCTTTCTTT	CASSLMTGGKATEAFF
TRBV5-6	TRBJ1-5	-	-	TGTGCCAGCAGCTTGTTCGGCCGGACTGATCAGCCCCAGCATTTT	CASSLFGRTDQPQHF
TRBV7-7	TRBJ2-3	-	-	TGTGCTAGCAGCCCAAGCGGTAGCACAGATACGCAGTATTTT	CASSPSGSTDTQYF
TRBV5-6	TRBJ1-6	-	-	TGTGCCAGCAGCTTGGGACAGTTTAATTCACCCCTCCACTTT	CASSLGQFNSPLHF
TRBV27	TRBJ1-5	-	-	TGTGCCAGCAGTTTATCGAACGGTTATCAGCCCCAGCATTTT	CASSLSNGYQPQHF
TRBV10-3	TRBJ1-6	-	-	TGTGCCACAAGGCAGGATTCACCCCTCCACTTT	CATRQDSPLHF
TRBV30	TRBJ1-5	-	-	TGTGCCTGGAATCTAAATAGCAATCAGCCCCAGCATTTT	CAWNLNSNQPQHF
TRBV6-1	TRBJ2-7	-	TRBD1	TGTGCCAGCAGTGGGACAGGGTCCCACGAGCAGTACTTC	CASSGTGSHEQYF
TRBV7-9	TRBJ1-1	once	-	TGTGCCAGCAGCTTATCTAGGGCAGGGGAGGGGAACACTGAAGCTTTCTTT	CASSLSRAGEGNTEAFF
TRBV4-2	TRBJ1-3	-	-	TGTGCCAGCAGCCCCCGGGGAAACACCATATATTTT	CASSPRGNTIYF
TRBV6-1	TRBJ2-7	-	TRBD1	TGTGCCAGCAGTGCGCCGGACAGGGGACACTACGAGCAGTACTTC	CASSAPDRGHYEQYF
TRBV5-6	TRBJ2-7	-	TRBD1	TGTGCCAGCAGCTGGGGACAGGGGTTCGGGGAGCAGTACTTC	CASSWGQGFGEQYF
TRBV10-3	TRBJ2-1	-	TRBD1	TGTGCCATCGGACAGGGAATGGGAGCCCAGTTCTTC	CAIGQGMGAQFF
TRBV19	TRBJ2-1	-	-	TGTGCCAGTAGTATTGATTTGTATAGTTTCTACAATGAGCAGTTCTTC	CASSIDLYSFYNEQFF